The 10 T cell receptor beta chains presented below share a single source sample, sequenced in a study of lymphopenia after photon versus proton radiotherapy. The method was immunoSEQ multiplex PCR; TCRdb's version includes in-frame clones alone and lacks a portion of them. The sample has approximately 23,000 clones, roughly 91% seen once. Material: peripheral blood, obtained from a patient treated with proton-based radiotherapy. These receptors were obtained from a man older than 75 with esophageal cancer.

This rearrangement joins TRBV4-3 to TRBJ1-3, with no clear D. The germline gives CDR1 LGHNA, CDR2 YSLEER. Trimming removed 2 bases at V and 5 bases at J, with 10 bases between. The CDR3 contains 14 residues. The CDR3 DNA follows: TGCGCCAGCAGCCAATGGGAGCAGCGAAACACCATATATTTT. It is translated as CASSQWEQRNTIYF.

The V call is TRBV7-2, the J call TRBJ2-7; TRBD2 agrees at 8 bases. This CDR3 region has 16 residues. Germline V CDR1 and CDR2: SGHTA, FQGNSA. Trimming took 0 bases from V and 3 from J; bases not matched to a gene: 7. CDR3 sequence (DNA): TGTGCCAGCAGCTTAGCGGGAGGCGGGGGGTTCTACGAGCAGTACTTC. It is translated as CASSLAGGGGFYEQYF.

A single count supports this clone. The chain employs TRBV30 and TRBJ1-1, with D possibly TRBD1 on 5 matching bases. Germline loops: CDR1 GTSNPN, CDR2 SVGIG (reference sequence). The V and J ends lost 4 bases and 3 bases respectively, with 12 bases between them. The CDR3 covers 13 residues. Written as DNA, the CDR3 is TGTGCCTGGACTCCCGGACAATACACTGAAGCTTTCTTT. Encoded protein: CAWTPGQYTEAFF.

The rearrangement links TRBV10-3 to TRBJ2-3; perhaps TRBD2 as D (5 bases). V was trimmed by 5 bases and J by 2 bases, leaving 11 bases between them. Per germline, CDR1 ENHRY and CDR2 SYGVKD. The CDR3 consists of 14 residues. CDR3 loop: CAISLRGTTDTQYF. CDR3 nucleotide sequence: TGTGCCATCAGTCTACGGGGTACCACAGATACGCAGTATTTT.

The chain employs TRBV7-2 and TRBJ1-2, with D possibly TRBD1 on 5 matching bases. V was pared by 3 bases and J by 4 bases, with 9 bases between. Germline V lookup: CDR1 SGHTA, CDR2 FQGNSA. This CDR3 has 13 residues. The CDR3 DNA reads TGTGCCAGCAGCTTTCAGGGTGCCTATGGCTACACCTTC. Translation gives CASSFQGAYGYTF.

V gene TRBV28 combines with J gene TRBJ2-1; TRBD1 or TRBD2 may be the D gene (5 bases each). This CDR3 is 15 amino acids long. The germline CDR1 and CDR2 sequences are MDHEN and SYDVKM. Trimming removed 4 bases from V and 0 bases from J, with 10 bases in between. CDR3 sequence: CASSSSRGSYNEQFF. CDR3 bases: TGTGCCAGCAGTTCCTCGAGGGGCTCCTACAATGAGCAGTTCTTC.

The V and J genes are TRBV18 and TRBJ1-5; 9 bases map to TRBD1. This CDR3 is 15 amino acids long. Germline V lookup: CDR1 KGHSH, CDR2 LQKENI. After removal of 6 bases from V and 1 base from J, the junction contained 4 bases not matched to a gene. The CDR3 loop is CASSRGQGSNQPQHF. CDR3 coding DNA: TGTGCCAGCTCCCGGGGACAGGGCAGCAATCAGCCCCAGCATTTT.

This clone has more than one count but fewer than ten. This rearrangement joins TRBV7-9 to TRBJ2-2; D gene unclear. The CDR3 spans 14 residues. The V and J ends lost 3 bases and 3 bases respectively, with 8 bases between them. The germline V gene encodes CDR1 SEHNR and CDR2 FQNEAQ (reference sequence). This chain's CDR3 is CASSFRVYTGELFF. CDR3 DNA sequence: TGTGCCAGCAGCTTTAGGGTGTACACCGGGGAGCTGTTTTTT.

This clone was seen only a few times. The CDR3 nucleotides read TGTGCCAGCAGGTTAGGGAAGGACACTGAAGCTTTCTTT. This sequence encodes CASRLGKDTEAFF. The rearrangement uses TRBV6-1 and TRBJ1-1; D uncertain. Trimming took off 6 bases at V and 3 bases at J, with 11 bases between the two ends. The CDR3 is 13 residues long. Germline lookup yields CDR1 MNHNS and CDR2 SASEGT.

This sequence joins TRBV5-6 and TRBJ2-6; no clear D. Germline V gene data show CDR1 as SGHDT and CDR2 as YYEEEE. This CDR3 is 15 amino acids long. Deletions cut 4 bases from V and 1 base from J, with 9 bases between. CDR3 sequence: CASSPGISGANVLTF. The CDR3 DNA sequence: TGTGCCAGCAGCCCTGGGATATCTGGGGCCAACGTCCTGACTTTC.